The present entry profiles one T cell receptor beta chain with its context. These data are taken from a study of T-cell memory formation after mild COVID-19. Germline V gene sequence: CDR1 MGHDK, CDR2 SYGVNS. Trimming removed 4 bases from V and 3 bases from J, with 12 bases in between. The CDR3 loop spans 14 amino acids. One entry per CDR3 protein, called by TCRdb with MiXCR from the 5' RACE reads. The table has about 390,000 distinct CDR3 sequences, 15% to 20% seen once. Source material: PBMCs or a T cell subset sorted from them (not recorded which). The TCR comes from a man aged 18 to 29 who had mild COVID-19 (a few samples of this study predate the infection). Cell type and time point are not known. The chain is built from TRBV25-1 and TRBJ1-1; possibly TRBD1 for D (5 bases). This CDR3 is CASSGVAGYTEAFF. In DNA form, the CDR3 reads TGTGCCAGCAGTGGGGTGGCAGGGTACACTGAAGCTTTCTTT.